This T cell receptor (beta chain) originates from a study of shared clonotypes between healthy human individuals. Points from the study as a whole: Clonotypes shared by all four sorted-subset donors had higher generation probabilities than non-shared clonotypes.

In the case of this clone: Its antigen is as yet unknown.

Naive CD8 cells lacked CD45RO and underwent positive selection for CCR7, leaving out terminally differentiated effector memory CD45RA+ cells. Recent vaccinations or acute infections were absent in the healthy HIV-negative adult donors. It was at deep level that the assay was run. Some clones are missing from TCRdb's copy, which holds only in-frame ones; the method was immunoSEQ multiplex PCR. The top ten clones hold around 0.11% of a sample with fewer than 700,000 clones, approximately 95% of them seen once. Per germline, CDR1 SGHNT and CDR2 YYREEE (reference sequence). This CDR3 has 16 amino acids. The V gene lost 1 base and the J gene lost 5 bases, with 18 bases spanning the gap.

This receptor was identified in a woman in her 30s in good health. The chain uses TRBV5-4 and TRBJ2-5, with D perhaps assigned TRBD1 or TRBD2 (5 bases each). The specimen was naive CD8+ T cells sorted from blood. The CDR3 loop reads CASSLLGPGPGETQYF. CDR3 DNA: TGTGCCAGCAGCTTGCTGGGGCCGGGTCCGGGGGAGACCCAGTACTTC.